A single sample gave rise to the 31 T cell receptor beta chains below, sequenced in a study of OX40 agonist ivuxolimab in advanced cancers. Using immunoSEQ multiplex PCR, the repertoire was profiled, and TCRdb retains in-frame clones only, with some absent. The sample lists around 62,000 clones, nearly 90% occurring once. The source material was CD4+ or CD8+ T cells sorted from blood, sampled in a trial of the OX40 agonist ivuxolimab. These receptors were obtained from an adult with an advanced solid tumor such as melanoma, head and neck, liver or kidney cancer.

This CDR3 reads CASSVELAGGSTDTQYF. The CDR3, as DNA: TGTGCCAGCAGCGTAGAACTAGCGGGAGGGAGCACAGATACGCAGTATTTT. V and J are TRBV9 and TRBJ2-3; 13 bases are shared with TRBD2. Germline trimming cut 0 bases from V and 0 bases from J; bases unmatched to any gene: 1. This CDR3 spans 17 amino acids. Germline V gene lookup returns CDR1 SGDLS and CDR2 YYNGEE.

Only one count was recorded for this clone. CDR3 in amino acids: CASSSGTTPWHEQFF. CDR3 coding DNA: TGTGCCAGCAGCTCCGGGACTACACCCTGGCATGAGCAGTTCTTC. The rearrangement uses TRBV6-5 and TRBJ2-1; TRBD2 matches 7 bases. The trim removed 6 bases at V and 8 bases at J, leaving 13 bases unmatched. Germline V gives CDR1 MNHEY, CDR2 SVGAGI. This CDR3 is built from 15 residues.

V usage is TRBV19 and J usage is TRBJ2-2, with TRBD1 identical over 8 bases. Germline V lookup: CDR1 LNHDA, CDR2 SQIVND (reference sequence). V lost 5 bases and J lost 7; bases outside the gene matches: 6. CDR3 length: 14 amino acids. The CDR3 here is CASSVQGAIGELFF. In DNA, the CDR3 is TGTGCCAGTAGTGTGCAGGGGGCGATCGGGGAGCTGTTTTTT.

The rearrangement links TRBV7-8 to TRBJ2-5, with 7 bases aligning to TRBD2. The CDR3 loop spans 15 amino acids. The ends lost 7 bases at V and 4 bases at J; junction bases unmatched: 12. The V gene's germline CDR1 is SGHVS and CDR2 FQNEAQ. CDR3 nucleotides: TGTGCCAGCATGGGAGTGGGGGGGATTCTAGAGACCCAGTACTTC. This gives the protein CASMGVGGILETQYF.

The chain recombines TRBV14 with TRBJ2-1; unclear D gene. The CDR3 loop spans 12 amino acids. Per the germline V gene, CDR1 is SGHDN and CDR2 is FVKESK. V gave up 4 bases and J gave up 10 bases, with 11 bases separating them. CDR3 nucleotide sequence: TGTGCCAGCAGCCTGTCTAACGTGGAGCAGTTCTTC. Translating it yields CASSLSNVEQFF.

This sequence joins TRBV7-9 and TRBJ2-1; no clear D. This CDR3 comprises 16 residues. Germline V gene sequence: CDR1 SEHNR, CDR2 FQNEAQ (reference sequence). V was shortened by 5 bases and J by 0 bases, with 14 bases between the two germline ends. DNA of the CDR3: TGTGCCAGCAGCCTTAGTGGCGCCAGCTCCTACAATGAGCAGTTCTTC. Encoded protein: CASSLSGASSYNEQFF.

The chain recombines TRBV27 with TRBJ2-5, with unresolved D. This CDR3 has 14 amino acids. Trimming stripped 2 bases from V and 2 bases from J, with 9 bases between. Looked up from germline, CDR1 is MNHEY and CDR2 is SMNVEV (reference sequence). The CDR3 reads CASSLVARQETQYF. DNA for the CDR3: TGTGCCAGCAGTTTAGTCGCGCGACAAGAGACCCAGTACTTC.

This chain links TRBV19 with TRBJ1-2, with D perhaps TRBD1 (5 bases). V was shortened by 7 bases and J by 7 bases, with 13 bases between the two germline ends. The CDR3 totals 12 residues. Looked up from germline, CDR1 is LNHDA and CDR2 is SQIVND (reference sequence). The CDR3 bases are TGTGCCAGTACCACAGGTTTGAGTGGCTACACCTTC. Translating it yields CASTTGLSGYTF.

V gene TRBV13 combines with J gene TRBJ1-1, with a possible D match to TRBD1 (5 bases). Per germline, CDR1 PRHDT and CDR2 FYEKMQ (reference sequence). This CDR3 spans 16 amino acids. V gave up 2 bases and J gave up 0 bases, with 13 bases separating them. CDR3 loop: CASSLLLGEMNTEAFF. The CDR3, as DNA: TGTGCCAGCAGCTTATTACTGGGGGAAATGAACACTGAAGCTTTCTTT.

Only one count was recorded for this clone. The rearrangement links TRBV7-8 to TRBJ2-3, with 13 nucleotides matching TRBD2. The germline V gene has CDR1 SGHVS and CDR2 FQNEAQ. With 5 bases clipped from V and 2 bases from J, the junction kept 7 bases outside the gene matches. The CDR3 extends over 17 amino acids. The CDR3 nucleotides read TGTGCCAGCAGCCACAGCGGGACTAGCGGGGTCACAGATACGCAGTATTTT. Residues: CASSHSGTSGVTDTQYF. The full variable domain, its missing parts supplied by reference TRBV7-8 and TRBJ2-3, is GAGVSQSPRYKVAKRGQDVALRCDPISGHVSLFWYQQALGQGPEFLTYFQNEAQLDKSGLPSDRFFAERPEGSVSTLKIQRTQQEDSAVYLCASSHSGTSGVTDTQYFGPGTRLTVL.

The chain joins TRBV9 to TRBJ2-7; the D is unclear. This CDR3 is 15 amino acids long. Deletions cut 0 bases from V and 2 bases from J, with 12 bases between. Germline V gene lookup returns CDR1 SGDLS and CDR2 YYNGEE. The CDR3 DNA is TGTGCCAGCAGCGTAGGAGCAGGCTCGGCCTACGAGCAGTACTTC. Amino acid sequence: CASSVGAGSAYEQYF.

The chain uses TRBV18 and TRBJ1-1; 8 bases align to TRBD1. The V segment lost 6 bases and the J segment 4 bases; nucleotides outside the gene matches: 16. This CDR3 region has 17 residues. CDR1 and CDR2 from the germline V gene are KGHSH and LQKENI. CDR3 sequence: CASSRLPGQVYGTEAFF. As DNA, the CDR3 is TGTGCCAGCTCCCGCCTTCCGGGACAGGTCTATGGCACTGAAGCTTTCTTT.

V gene TRBV10-3 combines with J gene TRBJ1-1; D is undetermined. The germline V and J ends were trimmed by 6 bases and 2 bases, with 10 bases remaining between them. Germline V gene sequence: CDR1 ENHRY, CDR2 SYGVKD. The CDR3 covers 13 residues. Here the CDR3 reads CAIREGSNTEAFF. CDR3 DNA sequence: TGTGCCATCAGGGAAGGGTCCAACACTGAAGCTTTCTTT.

The V gene is TRBV6-1, the J gene TRBJ1-2; D ambiguous. Trimming left V 4 bases short and J 5 bases short, with 8 bases between. This CDR3 region has 12 residues. Germline assignment: CDR1 MNHNS and CDR2 SASEGT. The CDR3 sequence is CASSGRRYGYTF. The CDR3 nucleotides are TGTGCCAGCAGTGGCAGGAGGTATGGCTACACCTTC.

Remarks on this clone: The junction does not match germline at one end; this may be a read error. The rearrangement joins TRBV5-6 to TRBJ1-2; 8 nucleotides align to TRBD1. Germline values: CDR1 SGHDT, CDR2 YYEEEE. This CDR3 has 13 residues. The CDR3 DNA is TGTGCCAGCAGTTTGGACAGGGACTATGGCTACACCTTC. Its translation is CASSLDRDYGYTF.

The chain uses TRBV6-1 and TRBJ1-2; D not resolved. With 3 bases removed from V and 1 base from J, the gap between germline ends came to 9 bases. The germline V gene encodes CDR1 MNHNS and CDR2 SASEGT. This CDR3 comprises 14 residues. The CDR3 DNA sequence: TGTGCCAGCAGTGATTGGCAGATTAACTATGGCTACACCTTC. This gives the protein CASSDWQINYGYTF.

This clone was counted once. This sequence joins TRBV6-6 and TRBJ2-7; D gene uncertain. V dropped 2 bases and J dropped 3 bases, with 8 bases sitting between them. The CDR3 extends over 13 amino acids. The germline V gene encodes CDR1 MNHNY and CDR2 SVGAGI (reference sequence). Written as DNA, the CDR3 is TGTGCCAGCAGTTACCTCCCCCTCTACGAGCAGTACGTC. Its protein product is CASSYLPLYEQYV.

The chain couples TRBV6-5 to TRBJ2-4, with D unresolved. The CDR3 is made up of 14 amino acids. Germline CDR1 MNHEY, CDR2 SVGAGI. The V and J ends lost 6 bases and 3 bases respectively, with 12 bases between them. The CDR3 loop is CASRNPGLKNIQYF. DNA for the CDR3: TGTGCCAGCAGAAACCCCGGCCTCAAAAACATTCAGTACTTC.

The rearrangement uses TRBV4-2 and TRBJ2-1; 8 positions match TRBD2. Germline CDR1 and CDR2: LGHNA and YNFKEQ. CDR3 length: 16 amino acids. V dropped 4 bases and J dropped 5; count of bases not matched to a gene: 10. CDR3 coding DNA: TGTGCCAGCAGCCCTTATCCGGGAGGGATGAACAATGAGCAGTTCTTC. This sequence encodes CASSPYPGGMNNEQFF.

CDR3 bases: TGCGCCAGCAGGTTCGAGGACCAAGAGACCCAGTACTTC. Translating gives CASRFEDQETQYF. This rearrangement joins TRBV5-1 to TRBJ2-5, with no clear D. Germline values: CDR1 SGHRS, CDR2 YFSETQ. Trimming removed 5 bases from V and 0 bases from J, with 8 bases in between. The CDR3 sequence is 13 residues long.

This sequence joins TRBV9 and TRBJ1-2; D unresolved. The CDR3 has 13 residues. CDR1 is SGDLS, CDR2 YYNGEE, per germline. Trimming shortened V by 0 bases and J by 0 bases, and 3 bases separated the two germline ends. The CDR3 loop is CASSVGSNYGYTF. CDR3 in DNA: TGTGCCAGCAGCGTAGGCTCTAACTATGGCTACACCTTC.

The gene calls are TRBV15 and TRBJ2-4; possibly TRBD1 for D (5 bases). The CDR3 has 16 amino acids. Per germline, CDR1 LNHNV and CDR2 YYDKDF (reference sequence). V lost 5 bases and J 0 bases, leaving 14 bases between the germline ends. The CDR3 loop reads CATSPRQITAKNIQYF. CDR3 bases: TGTGCCACCAGCCCTCGACAGATTACAGCCAAAAACATTCAGTACTTC.

The chain employs TRBV9 and TRBJ2-2, with D uncertain. V was pared by 0 bases and J by 7 bases, with 4 bases between. Germline V gene sequence: CDR1 SGDLS, CDR2 YYNGEE. The CDR3 has 12 amino acids. The CDR3 DNA reads TGTGCCAGCAGCGTAGGTGACGGGGAGCTGTTTTTT. Amino acid sequence: CASSVGDGELFF.

V is TRBV2 and J is TRBJ2-5, with D possibly TRBD1 on 5 matching bases. Trimming cost V 0 bases and J 5 bases, with 13 bases left between them. Germline V gene data show CDR1 as SNHLY and CDR2 as FYNNEI. The CDR3 sequence is 15 residues long. In nucleotides, the CDR3 is TGTGCCAGCAGTGAAGCGGCAGGGTTCGGTGAGACCCAGTACTTC. It encodes CASSEAAGFGETQYF.

The chain recombines TRBV7-9 with TRBJ2-2; D might be TRBD2 (6 bases). The CDR3 extends over 17 amino acids. Germline CDR1 is SEHNR and CDR2 is FQNEAQ (reference sequence). Trimming removed 1 base from V and 0 bases from J, with 12 bases in between. The CDR3 DNA sequence: TGTGCCAGCAGCTTAGATCTCAGCGGGCCGAACACCGGGGAGCTGTTTTTT. Translated: CASSLDLSGPNTGELFF. Full variable domain (rest looked up from reference TRBV7-9 and TRBJ2-2): DTGVSQNPRHKITKRGQNVTFRCDPISEHNRLYWYRQTLGQGPEFLTYFQNEAQLEKSRLLSDRFSAERPKGSFSTLEIQRTEQGDSAMYLCASSLDLSGPNTGELFFGEGSRLTVL.

This chain links TRBV27 with TRBJ2-3; D is undetermined. Trimming pared 1 base from V and 3 bases from J, leaving 5 bases between. This CDR3 comprises 13 residues. The V gene's germline CDR1 is MNHEY and CDR2 SMNVEV (reference sequence). CDR3 sequence reads: CASSLFITDTQYF. CDR3 coding DNA: TGTGCCAGCAGTTTATTCATAACAGATACGCAGTATTTT.

This clone was observed a few times. This rearrangement joins TRBV7-9 to TRBJ1-1; D gene unclear. The CDR3 is 12 residues long. V lost 1 base and J lost 0, with 0 bases in between. CDR1 and CDR2 from the germline V gene are SEHNR and FQNEAQ (reference sequence). The CDR3 DNA reads TGTGCCAGCAGCTTAGTGAACACTGAAGCTTTCTTT. Translating gives CASSLVNTEAFF.

This rearrangement joins TRBV11-2 to TRBJ2-1; D remains ambiguous. CDR1 is SGHAT, CDR2 FQNNGV, per germline. CDR3 size: 16 residues. Trimming cost V 1 base and J 0 bases, with 10 bases left between them. The CDR3 spells CASSLGFGLSYNEQFF. The CDR3 DNA follows: TGTGCCAGCAGCTTAGGCTTCGGGCTCTCCTACAATGAGCAGTTCTTC.

This clone showed up just once. J is TRBJ2-1 and V is TRBV11-2; 8 bases align to TRBD2. The germline CDR1 and CDR2 sequences are SGHAT and FQNNGV. This CDR3 region has 16 residues. V gave up 1 base and J gave up 1 base; unmatched junction bases: 3. This chain's CDR3 is CASSLASGWSYNEQFF. In DNA, the CDR3 is TGTGCCAGCAGCTTAGCTAGCGGGTGGTCCTACAATGAGCAGTTCTTC.

The chain uses TRBV7-9 and TRBJ2-1, with D perhaps given as TRBD1 or TRBD2 (5 bases each). This CDR3 region has 14 residues. Trimming removed 1 base at V and 9 bases at J, with 13 bases between. Germline V gene lookup returns CDR1 SEHNR and CDR2 FQNEAQ (reference sequence). The CDR3 here is CASSLGVQGAEQFF. CDR3 nucleotides: TGTGCCAGCAGCTTAGGGGTTCAGGGAGCTGAGCAGTTCTTC.

The chain joins TRBV27 to TRBJ1-5; D may be TRBD1 (6 bases). Germline CDR1 is MNHEY and CDR2 is SMNVEV (reference sequence). V lost 6 bases and J 2 bases, leaving 11 bases between the germline ends. This CDR3 is 14 amino acids long. CDR3 nucleotides: TGTGCCAGCAGCCCACAGGGCCGCAATCAGCCCCAGCATTTT. Protein: CASSPQGRNQPQHF.